These 12 T cell receptor beta chains share one sample of origin, sequenced in a study of cutaneous CD30+ T cell lymphoproliferative disorder and hepatitis E. Clones were read by immunoSEQ multiplex PCR, and TCRdb kept only the in-frame ones, dropping some. Of fewer than 8,000 clones listed, roughly 74% are singletons. The sequenced sample was blood. The receptors were gathered from a human donor with a cutaneous T cell lymphoproliferative disorder associated with hepatitis E virus.

This clone was detected a few times. V and J are TRBV11-2 and TRBJ2-1; D call uncertain. Germline V gives CDR1 SGHAT, CDR2 FQNNGV. The V end was cut by 3 bases, the J end by 6 bases, with 6 bases between. CDR3 size: 12 residues. The CDR3: CASSFPGNEQFF. CDR3 coding DNA: TGTGCCAGCAGCTTCCCTGGCAATGAGCAGTTCTTC.

The rearrangement links TRBV14 to TRBJ2-1; a weak D match, TRBD1 (6 bases). Germline CDR1 reads SGHDN; CDR2 reads FVKESK. Between the trimmed V and J ends, which lost 2 bases and 4 bases, there was a span of 15 bases. The CDR3 is 16 residues long. The CDR3 DNA reads TGTGCCAGCAGCCAATACCGGGACAATGAATACAATGAGCAGTTCTTC. Translation: CASSQYRDNEYNEQFF.

This sequence joins TRBV4-3 and TRBJ1-4; a weak D match, TRBD1 (5 bases). The germline V and J ends were trimmed by 1 base and 3 bases, with 12 bases remaining between them. CDR3 length equals 16 residues. The germline CDR1 and CDR2 sequences are LGHNA and YSLEER. CDR3 residues: CASSQALGTSNEKLFF. CDR3 coding DNA: TGCGCCAGCAGCCAAGCATTGGGGACGTCTAATGAAAAACTGTTTTTT.

This clone came up once. The chain recombines TRBV7-9 with TRBJ1-3; D remains ambiguous. Germline CDR1 reads SEHNR; CDR2 reads FQNEAQ (reference sequence). The V gene lost 5 bases and the J gene lost 5 bases, with 7 bases spanning the gap. CDR3 size: 12 residues. CDR3 amino acids: CASSLDRNTIYF. The CDR3 DNA reads as TGTGCCAGCAGCCTGGACCGAAACACCATATATTTT.

The rearrangement joins TRBV19 to TRBJ1-2; TRBD1 aligns across 12 bases. The CDR3 is 14 amino acids. Germline CDR1 is LNHDA and CDR2 is SQIVND (reference sequence). The J segment lost 7 bases and the V segment lost 3 bases, leaving 3 bases of the junction unmatched. Written as DNA, the CDR3 is TGTGCCAGTAGTATGGGACAGGGGGCTGGTGGCTACACCTTC. Translating it yields CASSMGQGAGGYTF.

This rearrangement joins TRBV5-4 to TRBJ1-4, with 10 bases matching TRBD1. CDR1 and CDR2 (germline): SGHNT, YYREEE (reference sequence). Germline trimming cut 2 bases from V and 8 bases from J; bases unmatched to any gene: 3. The length of the CDR3 is 14 residues. The CDR3 DNA reads as TGTGCCAGCAGCTTAGGACAGGGGGAAGAAAAACTGTTTTTT. Its translation: CASSLGQGEEKLFF.

This chain joins TRBV9 and TRBJ1-1; 8 positions match TRBD1. After removal of 4 bases from V and 5 bases from J, the junction contained 10 bases not matched to a gene. The CDR3 spans 15 residues. The V gene's germline CDR1 is SGDLS and CDR2 YYNGEE. CDR3 sequence reads: CASSRDRKSGTEAFF. The CDR3 DNA follows: TGTGCCAGCAGCCGGGACAGGAAGAGTGGGACTGAAGCTTTCTTT.

This chain connects TRBV28 to TRBJ1-5; maybe TRBD1 (5 bases). Deletions cut 2 bases from V and 7 bases from J, with 9 bases between. The CDR3 is made up of 13 amino acids. The germline V gene encodes CDR1 MDHEN and CDR2 SYDVKM. CDR3 sequence: CASSLQGGQPQHF. CDR3 DNA sequence: TGTGCCAGCAGTTTACAGGGCGGGCAGCCCCAGCATTTT.

The chain employs TRBV5-1 and TRBJ2-3; tentatively, D is TRBD2 (6 bases). CDR3 length equals 18 residues. The germline CDR1 and CDR2 sequences are SGHRS and YFSETQ. V lost 1 base, J lost 0 bases, and 18 bases lay in between. CDR3 sequence reads: CASSLNPGGVSSTDTQYF. For the CDR3, the DNA is TGCGCCAGCAGCTTGAACCCTGGCGGGGTATCTAGCACAGATACGCAGTATTTT.

The V and J genes are TRBV7-3 and TRBJ2-1, with no clear D. Trimming removed 2 bases at V and 3 bases at J, with 11 bases between. The CDR3 is 15 amino acids. Germline-derived CDR1 and CDR2 are SGHTA and FQGTGA. The CDR3 coding sequence is TGTGCCAGCAGCTTATTTCAACGCGGCTACAATGAGCAGTTCTTC. Encoded protein: CASSLFQRGYNEQFF.

This rearrangement joins TRBV27 to TRBJ1-4; D unclear. The V end was cut by 2 bases, the J end by 0 bases, with 10 bases between. From germline, CDR1 is MNHEY and CDR2 SMNVEV (reference sequence). This CDR3 contains 16 residues. The chain's CDR3 is CASSLDTFATNEKLFF. CDR3 nucleotides: TGTGCCAGCAGTTTAGATACTTTTGCAACTAATGAAAAACTGTTTTTT. Supplemented by reference TRBV27 and TRBJ1-4, the full variable domain reads EAQVTQNPRYLITVTGKKLTVTCSQNMNHEYMSWYRQDPGLGLRQIYYSMNVEVTDKGDVPEGYKVSRKEKRNFPLILESPSPNQTSLYFCASSLDTFATNEKLFFGSGTQLSVL.

V and J are TRBV7-3 and TRBJ2-3, with 10 positions matching TRBD2. The V gene's germline CDR1 is SGHTA and CDR2 FQGTGA. V shed 7 bases, J shed 1 base, and the junction held 5 bases outside the gene matches. There are 15 residues in the CDR3. The CDR3, as DNA: TGTGCCAGCACCCTAGCGGGGGCCCGCACAGATACGCAGTATTTT. This encodes CASTLAGARTDTQYF.